This TCR beta chain came from a study of CD8 T cells in ankylosing spondylitis. TCRdb passed the 5' RACE reads through MiXCR, listing each CDR3 protein once. The data show about 420,000 distinct CDR3 sequences, about a fifth seen once. This clonotype was detected a few times. What it binds is not known. CDR3 length: 19 amino acids. The trim removed 7 bases at V and 0 bases at J, leaving 15 bases unmatched. Germline values: CDR1 MNHEY, CDR2 SVGEGT. General study results and limits: There was reportedly significant enrichment of clones that were disease-linked in matched ankylosing spondylitis synovial fluid. In peripheral blood, disease-linked CD8+ clones occurred at relatively low frequencies. Within ankylosing spondylitis blood, a TCR beta motif made up of roughly eight highly homologous variants appeared to be characteristic.

Material for sequencing was blood, either unsorted or a sorted T cell fraction (not recorded which). The V call is TRBV6-2 or TRBV6-3, the J call TRBJ2-6, with 7 bases aligning to TRBD2. The receptor was derived from a male donor with ankylosing spondylitis. CDR3 DNA sequence: TGTGCCAGCAAGGGACTACAGCCACGCAAGACCTCTGGGGCCAACGTCCTGACTTTC. It codes for CASKGLQPRKTSGANVLTF.